These 12 T cell receptor beta chains share one sample of origin, sequenced in a study of blood T cells in healthy people across ages. Next came a second PCR, run for about 6 to 11 cycles, which used a sample-barcoded 5' primer along with a J-beta primer mix. Each CDR3 protein is one row after TCRdb ran MiXCR on the 5' RACE reads. The sample yields 730,000 or so distinct CDR3 sequences, around two fifths seen once. Material for sequencing was blood. These receptors all stem from an elderly man in good health.

The J gene is TRBJ2-1, the V gene TRBV6-2 or TRBV6-3, with D maybe TRBD2 (6 bases). Deletions cut 6 bases from V and 3 bases from J, with 15 bases between. CDR3 length equals 15 residues. The germline V gene encodes CDR1 MNHEY and CDR2 SVGEGT. The CDR3 is CASSPSGWDYNEQFF. The CDR3 DNA follows: TGTGCCAGCAGCCCAAGCGGGTGGGACTACAATGAGCAGTTCTTC.

The chain has TRBV20-1 and TRBJ2-3, with 9 nucleotides matching TRBD1. This CDR3 region has 14 residues. Germline CDR1 reads DFQATT; CDR2 reads SNEGSKA (reference sequence). V was pared by 5 bases and J by 5 bases, with 8 bases of the junction left unmatched. The CDR3 DNA sequence: TGCAGTGCTCATAAACAGGGGGCCGGAGATACGCAGTATTTT. Translated, it gives CSAHKQGAGDTQYF.

DNA for the CDR3: TGTGCCAGCAGCTTAGCTTTAGCGGCTCGACAAGAGACCCAGTACTTC. Protein product: CASSLALAARQETQYF. The J gene is TRBJ2-5, the V gene TRBV7-9, with a tentative D call TRBD2 (6 bases). Germline CDR1 SEHNR, CDR2 FQNEAQ (reference sequence). This CDR3 is 16 amino acids long. Trimming removed 0 bases at V and 2 bases at J, with 13 bases between.

The rearrangement joins TRBV12-3 or TRBV12-4 to TRBJ2-2, with D possibly being TRBD1 (5 bases). The CDR3 spans 16 residues. V was shortened by 1 base and J by 2 bases, with 11 bases between the two germline ends. The CDR3 nucleotides read TGTGCCAGCAGTTTAGACCGGACAAGCAACACCGGGGAGCTGTTTTTT. It translates to CASSLDRTSNTGELFF.

On this clonotype: With a much larger clone just one base away, this may be a read error. The J gene is TRBJ2-1, the V gene TRBV10-3; 9 positions agree with TRBD1. CDR1 and CDR2 (germline): ENHRY, SYGVKD. This CDR3 is 16 amino acids long. CDR3 loop: CALSESPGQGYNEQFF. DNA of the CDR3: TGTGCCCTCAGTGAGTCCCCGGGACAGGGATACAATGAGCAGTTCTTC.

As regards this clonotype: A much larger clone lies a single base off, so this may be a read error. The chain recombines TRBV29-1 with TRBJ2-1; weak D call: TRBD1 (6 bases). CDR1 is SQVTM and CDR2 is ANQGSEA in the germline V gene. This CDR3 has 11 residues. The CDR3 coding sequence is TGCAGCGGTACCACAGGGAATGAGCAGGTCTTC. It is translated as CSGTTGNEQVF.

This clonotype has a count of ten or more. The chain recombines TRBV7-2 with TRBJ2-3; unclear D gene. V was pared by 3 bases and J by 0 bases, with 1 base between. The CDR3 runs to 12 residues. CDR1 SGHTA and CDR2 FQGNSA come from the germline V gene. CDR3 nucleotides: TGTGCCAGCAGCTTCAGCACAGATACGCAGTATTTT. It translates to CASSFSTDTQYF.

The chain has TRBV6-6 and TRBJ1-2; the D gene is possibly TRBD1 (6 bases). The CDR3 runs 14 residues. Germline loops: CDR1 MNHNY, CDR2 SVGAGI (reference sequence). Between the trimmed V and J ends, which lost 5 bases and 3 bases, there was a span of 13 bases. CDR3 sequence reads: CASSPRGGDYGYTF. Here the CDR3 DNA reads TGTGCCAGCAGTCCCCGGGGGGGCGACTATGGCTACACCTTC.

This clonotype was detected only a few times. The chain joins TRBV6-2 or TRBV6-3 to TRBJ2-1, with 7 bases aligning to TRBD1. The CDR3 is made up of 15 amino acids. The ends lost 7 bases at V and 4 bases at J; junction bases unmatched: 10. Germline CDR1 reads MNHEY; CDR2 reads SVGEGT. CDR3 amino acids: CASKGGHLPYNEQFF. The CDR3, as DNA: TGTGCCAGCAAAGGGGGCCACCTGCCGTACAATGAGCAGTTCTTC.

This clonotype was recorded a few times. This rearrangement joins TRBV18 to TRBJ2-5, with D unclear. The CDR3 has 13 amino acids. The V end lost 5 bases, the J end lost 1 base, and 8 bases lay between the germline ends. CDR1 KGHSH and CDR2 LQKENI come from the germline V gene. CDR3 DNA: TGTGCCAGCTCAGATACACTCCAAGAGACCCAGTACTTC. Residues: CASSDTLQETQYF.

This clonotype has only a few counts. The chain joins TRBV9 to TRBJ2-1, with D unclear. Germline V CDR1 and CDR2: SGDLS, YYNGEE. V lost 0 bases and J 1 base, leaving 8 bases between the germline ends. CDR3 length equals 15 residues. The CDR3 region is CASSVVLGSYNEQFF. The CDR3 bases are TGTGCCAGCAGCGTAGTGCTCGGGTCCTACAATGAGCAGTTCTTC.

This clonotype was seen at least ten times. This chain connects TRBV7-2 to TRBJ2-5, with 10 bases identical to TRBD1. Germline-derived CDR1 and CDR2 are SGHTA and FQGNSA. V lost 4 bases to trimming and J lost 2 bases; unmatched junction nucleotides: 4. CDR3 size: 15 residues. The CDR3 DNA reads as TGTGCCAGCAGCTCCAGGACAGGGGGGCAAGAGACCCAGTACTTC. It encodes CASSSRTGGQETQYF.